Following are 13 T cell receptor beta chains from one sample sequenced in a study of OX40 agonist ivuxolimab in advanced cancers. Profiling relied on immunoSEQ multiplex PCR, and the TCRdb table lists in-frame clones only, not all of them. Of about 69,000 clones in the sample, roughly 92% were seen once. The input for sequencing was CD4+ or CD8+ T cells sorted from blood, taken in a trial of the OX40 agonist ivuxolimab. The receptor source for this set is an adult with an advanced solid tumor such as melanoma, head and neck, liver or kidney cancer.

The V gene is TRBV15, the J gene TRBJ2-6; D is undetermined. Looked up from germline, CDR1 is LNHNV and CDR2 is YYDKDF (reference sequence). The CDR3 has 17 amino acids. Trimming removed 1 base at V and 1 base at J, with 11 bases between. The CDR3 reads CATSRVPLGSGANVLTF. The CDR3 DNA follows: TGTGCCACCAGCAGAGTACCGCTAGGTTCTGGGGCCAACGTCCTGACTTTC.

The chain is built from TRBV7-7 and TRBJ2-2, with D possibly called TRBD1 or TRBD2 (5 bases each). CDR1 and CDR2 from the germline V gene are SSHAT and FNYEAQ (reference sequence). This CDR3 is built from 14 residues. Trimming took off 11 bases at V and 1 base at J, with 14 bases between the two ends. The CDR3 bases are TGTGCCCTAGGGAGTGGGGGGAACACCGGGGAGCTGTTTTTT. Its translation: CALGSGGNTGELFF.

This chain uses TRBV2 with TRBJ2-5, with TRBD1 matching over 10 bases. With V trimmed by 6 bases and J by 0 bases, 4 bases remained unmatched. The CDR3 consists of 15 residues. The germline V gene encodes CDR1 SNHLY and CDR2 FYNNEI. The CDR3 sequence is CASRLDRGYQETQYF. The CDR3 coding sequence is TGTGCCAGCAGGCTGGACAGGGGGTACCAAGAGACCCAGTACTTC.

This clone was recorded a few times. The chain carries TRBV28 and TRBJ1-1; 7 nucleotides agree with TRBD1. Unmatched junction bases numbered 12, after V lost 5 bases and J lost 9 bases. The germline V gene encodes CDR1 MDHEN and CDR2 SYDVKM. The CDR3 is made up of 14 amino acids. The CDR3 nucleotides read TGTGCCAGCAGTCCTTCTCAGGGGACAGCTCAAGCTTTCTTT. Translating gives CASSPSQGTAQAFF.

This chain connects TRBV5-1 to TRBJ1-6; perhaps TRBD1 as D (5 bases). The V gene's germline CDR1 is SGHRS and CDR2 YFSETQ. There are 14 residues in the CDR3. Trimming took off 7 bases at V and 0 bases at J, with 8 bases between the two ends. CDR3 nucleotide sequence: TGCGCCAGCGGGGCCGGCTCCTATAATTCACCCCTCCACTTT. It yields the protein CASGAGSYNSPLHF.

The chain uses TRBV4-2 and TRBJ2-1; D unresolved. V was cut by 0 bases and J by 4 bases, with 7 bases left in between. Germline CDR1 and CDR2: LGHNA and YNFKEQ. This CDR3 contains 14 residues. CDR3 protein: CASSQDDTYNEQFF. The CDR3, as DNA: TGTGCCAGCAGCCAAGATGACACGTACAATGAGCAGTTCTTC.

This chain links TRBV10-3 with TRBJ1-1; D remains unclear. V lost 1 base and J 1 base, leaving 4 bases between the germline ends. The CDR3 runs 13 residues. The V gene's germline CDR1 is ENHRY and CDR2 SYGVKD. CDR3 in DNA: TGTGCCATCAGTGAGTTTGGGAACACTGAAGCTTTCTTT. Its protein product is CAISEFGNTEAFF.

CDR3: CAGNALPGTEQYF. CDR3 in DNA: TGTGCCGGAAACGCCCTCCCGGGGACCGAGCAGTACTTC. J is TRBJ2-7 and V is TRBV6-1; the D call may be TRBD1 or TRBD2 (5 bases each). The CDR3 contains 13 residues. The V end was cut by 11 bases, the J end by 6 bases, with 20 bases between. Germline-derived CDR1 and CDR2 are MNHNS and SASEGT.

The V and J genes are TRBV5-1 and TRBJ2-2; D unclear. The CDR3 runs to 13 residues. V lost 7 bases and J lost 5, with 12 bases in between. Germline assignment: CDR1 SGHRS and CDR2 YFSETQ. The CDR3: CASWSMGTGELFF. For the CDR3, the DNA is TGCGCCAGCTGGTCTATGGGTACCGGGGAGCTGTTTTTT.

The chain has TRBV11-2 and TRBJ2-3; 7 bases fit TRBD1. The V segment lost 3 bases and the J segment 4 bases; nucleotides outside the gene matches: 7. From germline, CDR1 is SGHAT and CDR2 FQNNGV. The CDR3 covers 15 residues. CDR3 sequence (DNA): TGTGCCAGCAGCTTTAGGGGGCGCAACCCAGATACGCAGTATTTT. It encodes CASSFRGRNPDTQYF.

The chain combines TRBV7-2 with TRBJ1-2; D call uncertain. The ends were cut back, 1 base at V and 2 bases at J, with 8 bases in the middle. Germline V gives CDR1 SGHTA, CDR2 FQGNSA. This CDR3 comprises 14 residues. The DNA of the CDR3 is TGTGCCAGCAGCTTAGGCGGTCGCAACTATGGCTACACCTTC. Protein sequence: CASSLGGRNYGYTF.

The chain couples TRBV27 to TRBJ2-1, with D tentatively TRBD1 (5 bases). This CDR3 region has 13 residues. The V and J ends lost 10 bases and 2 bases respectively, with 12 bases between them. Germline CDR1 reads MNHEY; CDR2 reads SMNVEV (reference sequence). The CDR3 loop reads CATMVGPYNEQFF. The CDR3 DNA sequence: TGTGCCACCATGGTGGGGCCCTACAATGAGCAGTTCTTC.

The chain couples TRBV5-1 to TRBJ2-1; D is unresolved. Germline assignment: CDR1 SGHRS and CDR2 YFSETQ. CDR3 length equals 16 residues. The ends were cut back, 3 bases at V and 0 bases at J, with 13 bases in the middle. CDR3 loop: CASSYQEISSYNEQFF. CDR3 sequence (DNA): TGCGCCAGCAGCTACCAAGAAATTAGCTCCTACAATGAGCAGTTCTTC. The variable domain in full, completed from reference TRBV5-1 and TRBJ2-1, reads KAGVTQTPRYLIKTRGQQVTLSCSPISGHRSVSWYQQTPGQGLQFLFEYFSETQRNKGNFPGRFSGRQFSNSRSEMNVSTLELGDSALYLCASSYQEISSYNEQFFGPGTRLTVL.